Listed below are T cell receptor beta chains from one sample, sequenced in a study of response to subunit inactivated influenza vaccine. TCRdb reprocessed the RT-PCR reads with MiXCR, giving one entry per CDR3 protein. Of about 780,000 distinct CDR3 sequences detected, less than 20% appear once; the ten largest clones hold approximately 11%. Here the sequenced sample was PBMCs from blood, taken 4 to 6 days after vaccination. These receptors all come from a man aged 45-65 years who received an inactivated influenza vaccine. Each CDR3 is given with its conserved first and last residue. D genes are given only for firm matches. Expanded clones get a size class; other rows say once, few or many, or leave the size out.

CDR3aa: CASSDQGGVRLQLQHF
CDR3nt: TGTGCCAGCAGCGACCAGGGCGGGGTCAGGCTTCAGCTCCAGCATTTT
d_gene: -
v_gene: TRBV7-2
j_gene: TRBJ1-5
abundance: -

CDR3aa: CSARETGRKDQPQHF
CDR3nt: TGCAGTGCTAGGGAAACAGGGAGGAAGGATCAGCCCCAGCATTTT
d_gene: -
v_gene: TRBV20-1
j_gene: TRBJ1-5
abundance: many

CDR3aa: CSVPDGFIQYF
CDR3nt: TGCAGCGTCCCCGACGGGTTCATTCAGTACTTC
d_gene: -
v_gene: TRBV29-1
j_gene: TRBJ2-4
abundance: -

CDR3aa: CSAPSGVGSVASPLHF
CDR3nt: TGCAGTGCTCCCTCTGGAGTCGGGAGTGTTGCTTCACCCCTCCACTTT
d_gene: -
v_gene: TRBV20-1
j_gene: TRBJ1-6
abundance: few

CDR3aa: CASSFGVSGSYEQYF
CDR3nt: TGTGCCAGCAGTTTTGGGGTTAGCGGGAGTTACGAGCAGTACTTC
d_gene: TRBD2
v_gene: TRBV12-3/TRBV12-4
j_gene: TRBJ2-7
abundance: -

CDR3aa: CASSLAGLGEENIQYF
CDR3nt: TGTGCCAGCAGTTTAGCCGGACTGGGAGAGGAAAACATTCAGTACTTC
d_gene: -
v_gene: TRBV28
j_gene: TRBJ2-4
abundance: many

CDR3aa: CSAREVGRAAYNEQFF
CDR3nt: TGCAGTGCTAGAGAAGTGGGGCGGGCCGCATACAATGAGCAGTTCTTC
d_gene: -
v_gene: TRBV20-1
j_gene: TRBJ2-1
abundance: few

CDR3aa: CASSLGHNQETQYF
CDR3nt: TGTGCCAGCTCACTTGGACACAACCAAGAGACCCAGTACTTC
d_gene: -
v_gene: TRBV18
j_gene: TRBJ2-5
abundance: -

CDR3aa: CSARTGTWGEQFF
CDR3nt: TGCAGTGCTAGGACCGGGACCTGGGGTGAGCAGTTCTTC
d_gene: -
v_gene: TRBV20-1
j_gene: TRBJ2-1
abundance: many

CDR3aa: CASSPQVMGAMGITEAFF
CDR3nt: TGCGCCAGCAGCCCCCAGGTCATGGGGGCAATGGGGATCACTGAAGCTTTCTTT
d_gene: -
v_gene: TRBV5-1
j_gene: TRBJ1-1
abundance: -

CDR3aa: CASRREDNSPLHF
CDR3nt: TGCGCCAGCAGAAGGGAGGATAATTCACCCCTCCACTTT
d_gene: -
v_gene: TRBV5-1
j_gene: TRBJ1-6
abundance: -

CDR3aa: CSAPERGNPETQYF
CDR3nt: TGCAGTGCTCCTGAGCGGGGGAACCCAGAGACCCAGTACTTC
d_gene: TRBD2
v_gene: TRBV20-1
j_gene: TRBJ2-5
abundance: -

CDR3aa: CASSLSGKPYEQYF
CDR3nt: TGCGCCAGCAGCTTGTCCGGAAAACCCTACGAGCAGTACTTC
d_gene: -
v_gene: TRBV5-1
j_gene: TRBJ2-7
abundance: -

CDR3aa: CASSLGGPSGDYEQYF
CDR3nt: TGTGCCAGCAGCCTAGGCGGGCCTAGCGGCGACTACGAGCAGTACTTC
d_gene: TRBD2
v_gene: TRBV7-8
j_gene: TRBJ2-7
abundance: -

CDR3aa: CASSEVGMDTQYF
CDR3nt: TGTGCCAGCAGTGAAGTGGGGATGGATACGCAGTATTTT
d_gene: -
v_gene: TRBV2
j_gene: TRBJ2-3
abundance: few

CDR3aa: CSARDTSGSAETQYF
CDR3nt: TGCAGTGCTAGAGATACTAGCGGGAGTGCAGAGACCCAGTACTTC
d_gene: TRBD2
v_gene: TRBV20-1
j_gene: TRBJ2-5
abundance: few

CDR3aa: CASSQAGENTEAFF
CDR3nt: TGTGCCAGCAGCCAAGCGGGCGAGAACACTGAAGCTTTCTTT
d_gene: -
v_gene: TRBV3-1
j_gene: TRBJ1-1
abundance: once

CDR3aa: CASSRDKKETQYF
CDR3nt: TGTGCCAGCTCAAGGGACAAAAAAGAGACCCAGTACTTC
d_gene: -
v_gene: TRBV18
j_gene: TRBJ2-5
abundance: -

CDR3aa: CASSLQGVANGYTF
CDR3nt: TGCGCCAGCAGCTTACAGGGGGTCGCTAATGGCTACACCTTC
d_gene: TRBD1
v_gene: TRBV5-1
j_gene: TRBJ1-2
abundance: few

CDR3aa: CASSYSPTTLDTQYF
CDR3nt: TGTGCCAGCAGTTACTCGCCGACGACTTTGGATACGCAGTATTTT
d_gene: -
v_gene: TRBV6-2/TRBV6-3
j_gene: TRBJ2-3
abundance: few

CDR3aa: CASSWTSKGYEQYF
CDR3nt: TGTGCCAGCAGTTGGACCTCCAAAGGCTACGAGCAGTACTTC
d_gene: -
v_gene: TRBV6-5
j_gene: TRBJ2-7
abundance: -

CDR3aa: CSARDRDAVYGYTF
CDR3nt: TGCAGTGCTAGGGACCGGGACGCGGTCTATGGCTACACCTTC
d_gene: -
v_gene: TRBV20-1
j_gene: TRBJ1-2
abundance: -